Each of the 32 T cell receptor beta chains below was sequenced from the same sample in a study of blood T cells in healthy people across ages. Through a sample-barcoded 5' primer and a J-beta primer mix, a second PCR was run for 7 to 11 cycles. Via MiXCR, TCRdb re-called the 5' RACE reads, giving one row per CDR3 protein. The sample holds some 710,000 distinct CDR3 sequences, 35% to 60% seen once. Material for sequencing was blood. The receptors here all came from a man older than 75 in good health.

V gene TRBV7-3 combines with J gene TRBJ2-2, with 11 bases fitting TRBD2. This CDR3 spans 17 amino acids. CDR1 and CDR2 from the germline V gene are SGHTA and FQGTGA. V shed 1 base and J 1 base; nucleotides not matched to a gene: 2. Here the CDR3 reads CASSLSGTSGNTGELFF. The CDR3 DNA follows: TGTGCCAGCAGCTTAAGCGGGACTAGCGGGAACACCGGGGAGCTGTTTTTT.

The chain joins TRBV28 to TRBJ2-7, with D perhaps TRBD1 or TRBD2 (5 bases each). This CDR3 spans 14 amino acids. V lost 2 bases and J lost 4, with 12 bases in between. Germline CDR1 is MDHEN and CDR2 is SYDVKM. CDR3 sequence (DNA): TGTGCCAGCAGTTTAAGGGGAGCAAGGTACGAGCAGTACTTC. It encodes CASSLRGARYEQYF. The variable domain in full, completed from reference TRBV28 and TRBJ2-7, reads DVKVTQSSRYLVKRTGEKVFLECVQDMDHENMFWYRQDPGLGLRLIYFSYDVKMKEKGDIPEGYSVSREKKERFSLILESASTNQTSMYLCASSLRGARYEQYFGPGTRLTVT.

The chain links TRBV4-3 to TRBJ1-4, with D unresolved. Trimming pared 0 bases from V and 12 bases from J, leaving 14 bases between. Germline loops: CDR1 LGHNA, CDR2 YSLEER. The CDR3 is made up of 14 amino acids. CDR3 sequence: CASSQDRVVQELFF. The CDR3 region has the DNA TGCGCCAGCAGCCAAGATCGGGTGGTACAAGAACTGTTTTTT.

The chain carries TRBV7-2 and TRBJ2-3; 7 positions agree with TRBD2. The CDR3 has 14 residues. Losses at the gene ends were 3 bases for V and 11 bases for J; bases not matched to a gene: 11. Per the germline V gene, CDR1 is SGHTA and CDR2 is FQGNSA. This chain's CDR3 is CASSFPGGHGGQYF. In nucleotides, the CDR3 is TGTGCCAGCAGCTTCCCGGGGGGTCACGGGGGGCAGTATTTT.

This clonotype has only a few counts. The chain links TRBV5-1 to TRBJ2-3, with D possibly TRBD2 on 5 matching bases. With 5 bases removed from V and 6 bases from J, the gap between germline ends came to 16 bases. Germline CDR1 SGHRS, CDR2 YFSETQ. The CDR3 sequence is 14 residues long. CDR3 nucleotides: TGCGCCAGCAGTCCGGGAACTTCATCGGATACGCAGTATTTT. Translation gives CASSPGTSSDTQYF.

The CDR3 nucleotides are TGCAGTGCTGTAGCCGGGACAGGGGGCGCAGATACGCAGTATTTT. The encoded protein is CSAVAGTGGADTQYF. The V and J genes are TRBV20-1 and TRBJ2-3; 12 bases agree with TRBD1. V lost 5 bases to trimming and J lost 4 bases; unmatched junction nucleotides: 7. Germline V gene data show CDR1 as DFQATT and CDR2 as SNEGSKA (reference sequence). This CDR3 has 15 residues.

This clonotype was observed a few times. CDR3 nucleotides: TGCGCCAGCAGCCCTCGTGTGCGGGTGAGAGATACGCAGTATTTT. This translates into CASSPRVRVRDTQYF. The V call is TRBV5-1, the J call TRBJ2-3; weak D call: TRBD2 (5 bases). The length of the CDR3 is 15 residues. The germline V gene encodes CDR1 SGHRS and CDR2 YFSETQ. V lost 4 bases, J lost 5 bases, and 17 bases lay in between.

The chain has TRBV20-1 and TRBJ1-5; no definite D call. Germline V lookup: CDR1 DFQATT, CDR2 SNEGSKA (reference sequence). V was trimmed by 4 bases and J by 0 bases, leaving 13 bases between them. This CDR3 is built from 15 residues. The CDR3 DNA is TGCAGTGCTACCGAGGGAATGTATAGCAATCAGCCCCAGCATTTT. It translates to CSATEGMYSNQPQHF.

In the case of this clonotype: The junction and the germline gene differ at one end; a read error may be behind it. V gene TRBV28 combines with J gene TRBJ2-2; possibly TRBD1 for D (6 bases). Germline-derived CDR1 and CDR2 are MDHEN and SYDVKM. The CDR3 consists of 12 residues. The DNA for the CDR3 is TGTGCCCACAGGGCGAAAACCGGGGAGCTGTTTTTT. Protein sequence: CAHRAKTGELFF.

A word on this clonotype: Possible read error: a much larger clone is one base away. The V gene is TRBV20-1, the J gene TRBJ2-1; no clear D gene. Germline loops: CDR1 DFQATT, CDR2 SNEGSKA (reference sequence). The CDR3 sequence is 12 residues long. CDR3 DNA: TGCAGCCCCCTTACGGACGTAGAGACCCAGTTCTTC. As protein: CSPLTDVETQFF.

A remark on this clonotype: An end of the junction differs from the germline gene, which may be a read error. The rearrangement links TRBV29-1 to TRBJ2-1; D might be TRBD2 (6 bases). Germline CDR1 is SQVTM and CDR2 is ANQGSEA. This CDR3 region has 13 residues. CDR3 nucleotides: TGCAGCGTCACGGGACTCTCCAACAATGAGCAGTTCTTC. It is translated as CSVTGLSNNEQFF.

The rearrangement uses TRBV20-1 and TRBJ2-3, with 9 bases fitting TRBD2. Germline V lookup: CDR1 DFQATT, CDR2 SNEGSKA (reference sequence). Trimming at V came to 5 bases and at J to 5 bases, leaving 8 bases not matched to a gene. The CDR3 runs to 14 residues. CDR3 protein: CSAGGLAGRDTQYF. As DNA, the CDR3 is TGCAGTGCTGGCGGGCTAGCGGGAAGAGATACGCAGTATTTT.

The chain uses TRBV3-1 and TRBJ2-5, with unresolved D. The CDR3 is made up of 14 amino acids. The V gene lost 3 bases and the J gene lost 1 base, with 9 bases spanning the gap. Germline V gives CDR1 LGHDT, CDR2 YNNKEL (reference sequence). The CDR3 nucleotides read TGTGCCAGCAGCCACCGCGGTCCCCAAGAGACCCAGTACTTC. It specifies CASSHRGPQETQYF.

V usage is TRBV28 and J usage is TRBJ2-3; 10 positions agree with TRBD1. V trimming: 7 bases; J trimming: 5 bases; junction bases outside the gene matches: 6. The CDR3 consists of 14 residues. CDR1 MDHEN and CDR2 SYDVKM come from the germline V gene. The CDR3 DNA reads TGTGCCAGCACCCCGGGACAGGGGATAGATACGCAGTATTTT. Residues: CASTPGQGIDTQYF.

The sample holds one count of this clonotype. With a much larger clone just one base away, this may be a read error. Written as DNA, the CDR3 is TGCGCCAGCAGCTTGGTACAGCCGAACACCGGGGAGCTGTTTTTT. It translates to CASSLVQPNTGELFF. The V gene is TRBV5-1, the J gene TRBJ2-2; D not certain. This CDR3 region has 15 residues. Germline assignment: CDR1 SGHRS and CDR2 YFSETQ. The V end was cut by 0 bases, the J end by 0 bases, with 6 bases between.

CDR3 residues: CASSLVTGGMNTEAFF. In DNA, the CDR3 is TGTGCCAGCAGCTTGGTGACAGGGGGGATGAACACTGAAGCTTTCTTT. This chain connects TRBV5-5 to TRBJ1-1; 9 positions agree with TRBD1. Losses at the gene ends were 0 bases for V and 0 bases for J; bases not matched to a gene: 3. CDR1 is SGHKS and CDR2 is YYEKEE in the germline V gene (reference sequence). This CDR3 is 16 amino acids long.

V and J are TRBV20-1 and TRBJ2-7, with 10 bases fitting TRBD2. The CDR3 length is 15 residues. V shed 2 bases and J 10 bases; nucleotides not matched to a gene: 14. The germline V gene encodes CDR1 DFQATT and CDR2 SNEGSKA (reference sequence). DNA for the CDR3: TGCAGTGCTAGACCCCGCGGACTAGCGGAAGTACCCCAGTACTTC. The encoded protein is CSARPRGLAEVPQYF.

The rearrangement uses TRBV6-2 or TRBV6-3 and TRBJ2-1; D is uncertain. CDR1 is MNHEY, CDR2 SVGEGT, per germline. This CDR3 is 14 amino acids long. V lost 6 bases and J lost 0, with 9 bases in between. The CDR3 reads CASRYQHSYNEQFF. As DNA, the CDR3 is TGTGCCAGCAGGTACCAGCACTCCTACAATGAGCAGTTCTTC.

This clonotype has more than one count but fewer than ten. This rearrangement joins TRBV20-1 to TRBJ2-2; a possible D gene is TRBD1 (5 bases). V was cut by 1 base and J by 3 bases, with 9 bases left in between. CDR1 and CDR2 (germline): DFQATT, SNEGSKA (reference sequence). This CDR3 is built from 14 residues. This CDR3 reads CSARVGVDTGELFF. Here the CDR3 DNA reads TGCAGTGCTAGAGTAGGGGTCGACACCGGGGAGCTGTTTTTT.

This clonotype was counted a few times. The V and J genes are TRBV6-2 or TRBV6-3 and TRBJ2-7; D remains unclear. The J call may be incorrect, as the DNA end agrees better with TRBJ2-5. Germline CDR1 reads MNHEY; CDR2 reads SVGEGT. The CDR3 totals 15 residues. The CDR3 region is CASSYSTRSQETQYF. CDR3 nucleotides: TGTGCCAGCAGTTACTCGACACGGAGTCAAGAGACCCAGTACTTC.

J is TRBJ2-3 and V is TRBV9; the match to TRBD1 covers 7 bases. The CDR3 sequence is 15 residues long. The V segment lost 3 bases and the J segment 3 bases; nucleotides outside the gene matches: 7. From germline, CDR1 is SGDLS and CDR2 YYNGEE. CDR3 nucleotide sequence: TGTGCCAGCAGCGGAGAGTCAGGGGGAACAGATACGCAGTATTTT. It specifies CASSGESGGTDTQYF.

This chain links TRBV7-2 with TRBJ2-5; 12 nucleotides match TRBD2. Germline V gene sequence: CDR1 SGHTA, CDR2 FQGNSA. The CDR3 length is 16 residues. J was trimmed by 4 bases and V by 5 bases; bases with no gene match: 8. CDR3 amino acids: CASSPLAGGPGETQYF. DNA of the CDR3: TGTGCCAGCAGCCCCCTAGCGGGAGGGCCGGGAGAGACCCAGTACTTC. Complete variable domain (other parts from reference TRBV7-2 and TRBJ2-5): GAGVSQSPSNKVTEKGKDVELRCDPISGHTALYWYRQSLGQGLEFLIYFQGNSAPDKSGLPSDRFSAERTGGSVSTLTIQRTQQEDSAVYLCASSPLAGGPGETQYFGPGTRLLVL.

The table lists this clonotype with a few counts. J is TRBJ2-7 and V is TRBV11-3; D uncertain. Looked up from germline, CDR1 is SGHNT and CDR2 is YENEEA. The CDR3 has 13 amino acids. Trimming stripped 1 base from V and 0 bases from J, with 4 bases between. CDR3 residues: CASSLVTSYEQYF. The DNA for the CDR3 is TGTGCCAGCAGCTTAGTCACCTCCTACGAGCAGTACTTC.

This CDR3 is CASSIGGLPFYEQYF. The CDR3, as DNA: TGTGCCAGCAGCATTGGGGGCCTCCCATTCTACGAGCAGTACTTC. The chain has TRBV5-4 and TRBJ2-7, with D possibly matching TRBD1 (6 bases). This CDR3 region has 15 residues. Germline V gives CDR1 SGHNT, CDR2 YYREEE (reference sequence). V was cut by 4 bases and J by 3 bases, with 17 bases left in between. The full variable domain, in which reference TRBV5-4 and TRBJ2-7 provide the parts outside the CDR3, is ETGVTQSPTHLIKTRGQQVTLRCSSQSGHNTVSWYQQALGQGPQFIFQYYREEENGRGNFPPRFSGLQFPNYSSELNVNALELDDSALYLCASSIGGLPFYEQYFGPGTRLTVT.

The rearrangement links TRBV20-1 to TRBJ2-7, with a weak D call TRBD1 (5 bases). CDR1 is DFQATT and CDR2 is SNEGSKA in the germline V gene (reference sequence). This CDR3 has 12 residues. The germline V and J ends were trimmed by 6 bases and 4 bases, with 13 bases remaining between them. The CDR3 protein is CSAGPQGYEQYF. The CDR3 DNA is TGCAGTGCCGGACCCCAGGGTTACGAGCAGTACTTC.

V is TRBV20-1 and J is TRBJ2-1; tentatively, D is TRBD1 or TRBD2 (6 bases each). The assigned J gene may be wrong: the sequence end matches TRBJ2-7 better. The germline gives CDR1 DFQATT, CDR2 SNEGSKA (reference sequence). The CDR3 contains 14 residues. The CDR3 nucleotides are TGCAGTGCTAGAGTCGGGGGTCGGGACAATGAGCAGTACTTC. Residues: CSARVGGRDNEQYF.

This clonotype was counted only a few times. This chain joins TRBV10-3 and TRBJ2-5; TRBD1 aligns across 9 bases. Germline-derived CDR1 and CDR2 are ENHRY and SYGVKD. After removal of 4 bases from V and 5 bases from J, the junction contained 8 bases not matched to a gene. There are 15 residues in the CDR3. The CDR3 loop is CAISAGTGLSETQYF. CDR3 sequence (DNA): TGTGCCATCAGTGCCGGGACAGGGCTGTCCGAGACCCAGTACTTC.

This clonotype was seen a handful of times. The J gene is TRBJ1-2, the V gene TRBV2; perhaps TRBD1 as D (5 bases). V was cut by 4 bases and J by 4 bases, with 10 bases left in between. The CDR3 runs 13 residues. Germline CDR1 and CDR2: SNHLY and FYNNEI. CDR3 protein: CASSVQGGYGYTF. Written as DNA, the CDR3 is TGTGCCAGCAGTGTCCAGGGTGGCTATGGCTACACCTTC. Full variable domain (remainder filled in from reference TRBV2 and TRBJ1-2): EPEVTQTPSHQVTQMGQEVILRCVPISNHLYFYWYRQILGQKVEFLVSFYNNEISEKSEIFDDQFSVERPDGSNFTLKIRSTKLEDSAMYFCASSVQGGYGYTFGSGTRLTVV.

This clonotype was seen only once. The chain is built from TRBV5-1 and TRBJ2-7, with TRBD2 identical over 7 bases. This CDR3 is 16 amino acids long. Germline values: CDR1 SGHRS, CDR2 YFSETQ. Trimming at V came to 4 bases and at J to 0 bases, leaving 10 bases not matched to a gene. CDR3 nucleotide sequence: TGCGCCAGCAGCAGGACGGTTCTAGCGGACTCCTACGAGCAGTACTTC. Its protein product is CASSRTVLADSYEQYF.

The rearrangement uses TRBV7-2 and TRBJ1-1; possibly TRBD1 for D (5 bases). This CDR3 comprises 17 residues. V gave up 5 bases and J gave up 1 base, with 20 bases separating them. The germline V gene encodes CDR1 SGHTA and CDR2 FQGNSA. CDR3: CASSARYLGDENTEAFF. CDR3 in DNA: TGTGCCAGCAGCGCTCGCTATTTGGGGGACGAGAACACTGAAGCTTTCTTT. Full variable domain (missing parts from reference TRBV7-2 and TRBJ1-1): GAGVSQSPSNKVTEKGKDVELRCDPISGHTALYWYRQSLGQGLEFLIYFQGNSAPDKSGLPSDRFSAERTGGSVSTLTIQRTQQEDSAVYLCASSARYLGDENTEAFFGQGTRLTVV.

The V and J genes are TRBV12-3 or TRBV12-4 and TRBJ2-2; the D gene could be TRBD1 or TRBD2 (5 bases each). Deletions cut 6 bases from V and 4 bases from J, with 15 bases between. CDR3 length equals 15 residues. CDR3 region: CASRPSGPFTGELFF. The CDR3 DNA reads TGTGCCAGCAGACCCTCGGGGCCTTTCACCGGGGAGCTGTTTTTT.

This clonotype occurred a few times. The chain combines TRBV24-1 with TRBJ2-3; tentatively, D is TRBD2 (5 bases). CDR1 is KGHDR and CDR2 is SFDVKD in the germline V gene. The CDR3 runs to 13 residues. V dropped 7 bases and J dropped 4 bases, with 11 bases sitting between them. CDR3 residues: CATRNTRPDTQYF. The CDR3 DNA reads as TGTGCCACCAGGAATACTAGACCAGATACGCAGTATTTT.